A few counts support the clone carrying this T cell receptor beta chain. Its antigen is not known. The sample belongs to a study of STAT3 mutations in large granular lymphocyte leukemia. Study as a whole: Canonical activating STAT3 mutations were detected in roughly half of the longitudinally sequenced T-LGLL patients. Broader study findings: Some patients had persisting codominant clonotypes that could mask small clones. At least one immunodominant TCR beta clonotype appeared in every T-cell large granular lymphocyte leukemia patient. Variable sampling intervals and differing treatment regimens complicated linking therapy response to TCR clonal burden changes.

The table came from immunoSEQ multiplex PCR; TCRdb's copy has only in-frame clones and leaves some out. The profile shows about 6,000 clones, roughly 34% of them singletons. CDR1 and CDR2 from the germline V gene are SEHNR and FQNEAQ (reference sequence). V lost 8 bases and J 3 bases, leaving 13 bases between the germline ends. The CDR3 is made up of 13 amino acids. This receptor was identified in a middle-aged woman with T-cell large granular lymphocyte leukemia. Some clones in this sample may be carry-over from other donors' samples. The specimen sequenced was peripheral blood mononuclear cells. The gene calls are TRBV7-9 and TRBJ1-1; D is unresolved. The CDR3: CASGLGSHTEAFF. DNA of the CDR3: TGTGCCAGCGGATTGGGGTCCCACACTGAAGCTTTCTTT.